This TCR beta chain was recorded in a study of blood T cell repertoires in COVID-19. In the study overall: Samples of COVID-19 (acute and convalescent) were obtained from the United States, Italy and Spain.

Profiling relied on immunoSEQ multiplex PCR, and the TCRdb table lists in-frame clones only, not all of them. Of about 300,000 clones in the sample, around 84% were seen once. This CDR3 is built from 15 residues. Germline assignment: CDR1 SGHVS and CDR2 FNYEAQ. Trimming left V 0 bases short and J 0 bases short, with 6 bases between. The V and J genes are TRBV7-6 and TRBJ2-1, with TRBD2 as a possible D gene (5 bases). This TCR was sampled from a human donor with COVID-19, enrolled during active disease. The donor label of this sample is uncertain. The sequenced sample consisted of peripheral blood. CDR3 loop: CASSLAGSSYNEQFF. The CDR3 DNA follows: TGTGCCAGCAGCTTAGCGGGGAGCTCCTACAATGAGCAGTTCTTC.